The 13 T cell receptor beta chains in this list originate from one sample, sequenced in a study of human T cells and chemical hapten exposure. Documented time point: patch test 1, 2 weeks after DPC sensitization. The treatment is: therapeutic diphenylcyclopropenone sensitization with weekly scalp DPC. Using its own MiXCR run on the RACE reads, TCRdb lists one record per CDR3 protein. This sample has 74,000 or so distinct CDR3 sequences; 10% occur once, and the top ten carry approximately 1.5%. Sequenced here: whole blood, sampled in connection with sensitization to the hapten diphenylcyclopropenone (DPC). These receptors were taken from a woman aged 50 to 65 with alopecia areata. Some clones in this sample may be carry-over from other donors' samples.

This clonotype was found a few times. This sequence joins TRBV7-3 and TRBJ1-2; 9 bases are shared with TRBD1. This CDR3 comprises 14 residues. V dropped 4 bases and J dropped 7; count of bases not matched to a gene: 7. The germline gives CDR1 SGHTA, CDR2 FQGTGA. The CDR3 protein is CASSSGTGRGGYTF. The CDR3 bases are TGTGCCAGCAGCTCAGGGACAGGGAGAGGTGGCTACACCTTC.

The chain recombines TRBV24-1 with TRBJ2-6; D perhaps matches TRBD2 (5 bases). The CDR3 totals 15 residues. The germline CDR1 and CDR2 sequences are KGHDR and SFDVKD. V gave up 3 bases and J gave up 2 bases, with 7 bases separating them. DNA for the CDR3: TGTGCCACCAGTGATGGAGGAACTGGGGCCAACGTCCTGACTTTC. Translated, it gives CATSDGGTGANVLTF.

This chain connects TRBV11-2 to TRBJ2-3; D gene ambiguous. The germline V gene encodes CDR1 SGHAT and CDR2 FQNNGV. V was shortened by 2 bases and J by 6 bases, with 18 bases between the two germline ends. The CDR3 loop spans 16 amino acids. The CDR3 DNA is TGTGCCAGCAGCTTACCCCTAACCTCCTTCGGGGATACGCAGTATTTT. It encodes CASSLPLTSFGDTQYF.

This clonotype came up once. The chain joins TRBV28 to TRBJ2-7; D gene uncertain. Germline CDR1 MDHEN, CDR2 SYDVKM. V was trimmed by 5 bases and J by 4 bases, leaving 6 bases between them. The CDR3 is made up of 11 amino acids. CDR3 amino acids: CASSHKYEQYF. In DNA, the CDR3 is TGTGCCAGCAGTCATAAGTACGAGCAGTACTTC.

The gene calls are TRBV18 and TRBJ2-7; perhaps TRBD1 as D (5 bases). The CDR3 loop spans 16 amino acids. V gave up 1 base and J gave up 3 bases, with 16 bases separating them. The germline V gene has CDR1 KGHSH and CDR2 LQKENI. The DNA for the CDR3 is TGTGCCAGCTCACCACAGAACGTCGGCAGGGTCTACGAGCAGTACTTC. Protein sequence: CASSPQNVGRVYEQYF.

This clonotype was seen many times. J is TRBJ1-1 and V is TRBV5-6, with D unclear. V gave up 1 base and J gave up 8 bases, with 6 bases separating them. CDR3 length equals 11 residues. Germline CDR1 SGHDT, CDR2 YYEEEE. Written as DNA, the CDR3 is TGTGCCAGCAGCTTGTATGAGGAAGCTTTCTTT. This sequence encodes CASSLYEEAFF.

This clonotype was observed a handful of times. V and J are TRBV28 and TRBJ2-1; D may be TRBD2 (6 bases). CDR1 is MDHEN and CDR2 is SYDVKM in the germline V gene. The CDR3 covers 14 residues. The V and J ends lost 5 bases and 9 bases respectively, with 17 bases between them. DNA for the CDR3: TGTGCCAGCAGTGCCGGACTACTTACAATTGAGCAGTTCTTC. It specifies CASSAGLLTIEQFF. The full variable domain, rest sourced from reference TRBV28 and TRBJ2-1, is DVKVTQSSRYLVKRTGEKVFLECVQDMDHENMFWYRQDPGLGLRLIYFSYDVKMKEKGDIPEGYSVSREKKERFSLILESASTNQTSMYLCASSAGLLTIEQFFGPGTRLTVL.

This clonotype was counted many times. The CDR3 loop is CASHEGVSGANVLTF. The CDR3 DNA follows: TGTGCCAGCCACGAAGGGGTCTCTGGGGCCAACGTCCTGACTTTC. The chain recombines TRBV19 with TRBJ2-6; D is possibly TRBD1 (5 bases). The V and J ends lost 9 bases and 0 bases respectively, with 12 bases between them. The germline CDR1 and CDR2 sequences are LNHDA and SQIVND (reference sequence). The CDR3 has 15 amino acids.

This chain links TRBV5-1 with TRBJ2-1; TRBD1 agrees at 7 bases. V shed 3 bases and J 8 bases; nucleotides not matched to a gene: 8. Germline V lookup: CDR1 SGHRS, CDR2 YFSETQ. The CDR3 has 14 residues. The DNA of the CDR3 is TGCGCCAGCAGCTCCGGACAGGTTGAGCATGAGCAGTTCTTC. The encoded protein is CASSSGQVEHEQFF.

There are a few counts of this clonotype. The rearrangement links TRBV24-1 to TRBJ1-5, with a possible D match to TRBD1 (5 bases). This CDR3 spans 13 amino acids. V was shortened by 4 bases and J by 7 bases, with 10 bases between the two germline ends. Germline values: CDR1 KGHDR, CDR2 SFDVKD. The CDR3 region is CATSDRAWQPQHF. DNA for the CDR3: TGTGCCACCAGTGACAGGGCGTGGCAGCCCCAGCATTTT.

This clonotype was observed a handful of times. The rearrangement joins TRBV7-6 to TRBJ2-7; 11 bases map to TRBD2. V gave up 0 bases and J gave up 4 bases; unmatched junction bases: 8. CDR1 SGHVS and CDR2 FNYEAQ come from the germline V gene. The CDR3 totals 17 residues. The CDR3 region has the DNA TGTGCCAGCAGCTTAGCCGGGACTAGCGGAGCGGTTTACGAGCAGTACTTC. It is translated as CASSLAGTSGAVYEQYF.

This clonotype has ten or more counts. V and J are TRBV4-3 and TRBJ2-3, with D perhaps matching TRBD2 (5 bases). V lost 1 base and J lost 0, with 17 bases in between. The CDR3 is 18 amino acids. The germline gives CDR1 LGHNA, CDR2 YSLEER. The CDR3 reads CASSQAVAGLASTDTQYF. CDR3 in DNA: TGCGCCAGCAGCCAAGCTGTTGCCGGACTGGCGAGCACAGATACGCAGTATTTT.

This clonotype was observed a few times. The chain carries TRBV9 and TRBJ2-2; 7 bases fit TRBD2. This CDR3 has 15 amino acids. The junction had 4 bases not matched to a gene; V was cut back by 0 bases and J by 5 bases. The germline gives CDR1 SGDLS, CDR2 YYNGEE. CDR3 residues: CASSVVAGVTGELFF. CDR3 bases: TGTGCCAGCAGCGTAGTTGCGGGAGTTACCGGGGAGCTGTTTTTT.